A single sample is the source of the 13 T cell receptor beta chains below, sequenced in a study of STAT5B mutations in CD4+ large granular lymphocyte leukemia. The protocol was immunoSEQ multiplex PCR, while the TCRdb copy is restricted to in-frame clones and leaves out a portion. This table has approximately 20,000 clones, 60% to 80% appearing once. Sequenced input: CD4+ T cells from blood buffy coats. The receptors here all came from a human donor in good health.

This chain connects TRBV7-6 to TRBJ2-1; D gene uncertain. The CDR3 has 15 residues. Trimming left V 4 bases short and J 1 base short, with 11 bases between. CDR1 SGHVS and CDR2 FNYEAQ come from the germline V gene. This chain's CDR3 is CASSSTRWSYNEQFF. DNA of the CDR3: TGTGCCAGCAGCTCTACAAGATGGTCCTACAATGAGCAGTTCTTC.

This clone has only one observation. This chain links TRBV4-3 with TRBJ1-2; 7 bases are shared with TRBD1. Germline V lookup: CDR1 LGHNA, CDR2 YSLEER. V shed 0 bases, J shed 6 bases, and the junction held 4 bases outside the gene matches. This CDR3 comprises 14 residues. CDR3: CASSQDIDRDGYTF. CDR3 DNA: TGCGCCAGCAGCCAAGATATAGACAGGGATGGCTACACCTTC.

Of note for this clone: At one boundary the junction diverges from the germline segment, which might be a read error. This rearrangement joins TRBV14 to TRBJ1-2; 7 bases align to TRBD1. Per the germline V gene, CDR1 is SGHDN and CDR2 is FVKESK. The length of the CDR3 is 14 residues. The CDR3 reads CASSQSTGFYRYTF. The CDR3 DNA is TGTGCCAGCAGCCAATCGACAGGGTTCTATCGCTACACCTTC.

This chain links TRBV5-6 with TRBJ2-3; 12 bases map to TRBD2. Unmatched junction bases numbered 18, after V lost 4 bases and J lost 6 bases. The CDR3 spans 19 residues. From germline, CDR1 is SGHDT and CDR2 YYEEEE. The CDR3 here is CASSHTASGRAGVGDTQYF. The CDR3 DNA is TGTGCCAGCAGCCACACGGCTAGCGGGAGGGCCGGGGTAGGGGATACGCAGTATTTT.

The chain joins TRBV21-1 to TRBJ1-1. TRBV21-1 is flagged as a pseudogene. This CDR3 has 11 residues. The CDR3 sequence: CASSGRPEAFF. CDR3 sequence (DNA): TGTGCCAGCAGCGGAAGACCTGAAGCTTTCTTT.

The rearrangement uses TRBV27 and TRBJ2-2; 10 positions agree with TRBD2. Germline V CDR1 and CDR2: MNHEY, SMNVEV (reference sequence). This CDR3 has 15 amino acids. Trimming took 6 bases from V and 4 from J; bases not matched to a gene: 5. The CDR3 sequence is CASSLSGGSTGELFF. CDR3 coding DNA: TGTGCCAGCAGCCTTAGCGGGGGGAGCACCGGGGAGCTGTTTTTT.

The V gene is TRBV6-1, the J gene TRBJ2-7; unclear D gene. V gave up 3 bases and J gave up 4 bases, with 4 bases separating them. Per germline, CDR1 MNHNS and CDR2 SASEGT. CDR3 length: 11 residues. CDR3 DNA sequence: TGTGCCAGCAGTGATTCGTACGAGCAGTACTTC. Protein: CASSDSYEQYF.

The J gene is TRBJ2-2, the V gene TRBV30; D not resolved. Germline V gene data show CDR1 as GTSNPN and CDR2 as SVGIG (reference sequence). The CDR3 is 15 amino acids. V shed 1 base and J shed 0 bases, with 9 bases lying between them. The CDR3 sequence: CAWSAGTANTGELFF. As DNA, the CDR3 is TGTGCCTGGAGTGCTGGCACGGCGAACACCGGGGAGCTGTTTTTT.

The CDR3 nucleotides read TGCGCCAGCAGCCAAGGGGAATACTCGGGGACTAGGCCCTTCAATGAGCAGTTCTTC. Encoded protein: CASSQGEYSGTRPFNEQFF. The chain carries TRBV4-1 and TRBJ2-1; TRBD2 aligns across 8 bases. The CDR3 totals 19 residues. J gave up 6 bases and V 1 base, and 17 bases lay outside the gene matches. Germline CDR1 and CDR2: MGHRA and YSYEKL.

The chain combines TRBV6-1 with TRBJ2-6; D is unclear. V lost 3 bases and J 4 bases, leaving 7 bases between the germline ends. This CDR3 contains 14 residues. Germline loops: CDR1 MNHNS, CDR2 SASEGT. The CDR3 DNA reads TGTGCCAGCAGTGACCCGGCAGGGGCCAACGTCCTGACTTTC. The encoded protein is CASSDPAGANVLTF.

This clone was detected only a few times. The V and J genes are TRBV11-3 and TRBJ2-1; tentative D call: TRBD2 (6 bases). Germline V gives CDR1 SGHNT, CDR2 YENEEA. V was trimmed by 4 bases and J by 6 bases, leaving 16 bases between them. CDR3 length equals 15 residues. The CDR3 here is CASSSSRELGNEQFF. The DNA for the CDR3 is TGTGCCAGCAGCTCAAGCCGGGAGCTGGGCAATGAGCAGTTCTTC.

This clone was picked up a small number of times. This chain connects TRBV9 to TRBJ1-6; TRBD1 matches at 7 bases. Germline V CDR1 and CDR2: SGDLS, YYNGEE. The V and J ends lost 0 bases and 5 bases, in that order; junction bases with no gene match: 2. The CDR3 is 15 residues long. In DNA, the CDR3 is TGTGCCAGCAGCGTAGCAGGGGGGAATAATTCACCCCTCCACTTT. This sequence encodes CASSVAGGNNSPLHF. The whole variable domain, remainder taken from reference TRBV9 and TRBJ1-6, is DSGVTQTPKHLITATGQRVTLRCSPRSGDLSVYWYQQSLDQGLQFLIQYYNGEERAKGNILERFSAQQFPDLHSELNLSSLELGDSALYFCASSVAGGNNSPLHFGNGTRLTVT.

This clone is large in the sample. The V call is TRBV19, the J call TRBJ2-2; D is uncertain. This CDR3 has 13 amino acids. Between the trimmed V and J ends, which lost 7 bases and 0 bases, there was a span of 6 bases. Germline CDR1 is LNHDA and CDR2 is SQIVND (reference sequence). CDR3 nucleotides: TGTGCCAGTAAAAGTCCGAACACCGGGGAGCTGTTTTTT. Its translation: CASKSPNTGELFF.